This T cell receptor (beta chain) was found in a study of chemoradiotherapy in HPV16-positive cancers. Study-wide findings and caveats: Only a couple of HPV16-positive patients supplied the functional HPV-specificity definition.

Clones were read by immunoSEQ multiplex PCR, and TCRdb kept only the in-frame ones, dropping some. The sample shows 7,500 to 8,000 clones, over 75% of them seen only once. This clone was found once. What it binds is unknown. Sampling was done from a patient who underwent chemoradiotherapy. The clonotype comes from a human donor with HPV-associated anogenital cancer.

CDR3 residues: CASSRAGTSPETQYF. The CDR3 DNA is TGTGCCAGCAGCCGCGCCGGGACAAGTCCCGAGACCCAGTACTTC. The chain links TRBV6-1 to TRBJ2-5, with a possible D match to TRBD1 (6 bases). Trimming removed 6 bases at V and 5 bases at J, with 19 bases between. The germline CDR1 and CDR2 sequences are MNHNS and SASEGT. The CDR3 contains 15 residues.